The clone carrying this TCR beta chain has only one observation. Original analysis: By means of reference gene primer amplification, nucleated cell counts were estimated. Method: immunoSEQ multiplex PCR; TCRdb's copy keeps in-frame clones and lacks some. The V and J calls and the clone size are those of that table, but D and trimming were determined from the DNA. The repertoire holds 200,000 to 300,000 clones, with over 75% as singletons. The data belong to a study of blood T cell repertoires in COVID-19. The wider study: The study drew acute and convalescent COVID-19 samples from the United States, Italy and Spain. The cDNA or gDNA used as material had been derived from T cells, B-cell-depleted T cells, or PBMCs.

Trimming removed 0 bases at V and 2 bases at J, with 8 bases between. This CDR3 is 14 amino acids long. Germline CDR1 is SGHNT and CDR2 is YYREEE (reference sequence). The sequencing sample was made of peripheral blood. The sequence was obtained from a human donor in a cohort sampled during active COVID-19. The gene calls are TRBV5-4 and TRBJ2-5; D gene uncertain. This CDR3 reads CASSLARPQETQYF. The CDR3 bases are TGTGCCAGCAGCTTGGCGAGGCCACAAGAGACCCAGTACTTC.